These 3 T cell receptor beta chains originate from one sample sequenced in a study of regulatory T cells in long-lasting Graves disease. HTBI primers from iRepertoire and Arm-PCR of CDR3 regions yielded the TCR beta libraries. TCRdb re-derived calls from the multiplex PCR reads in MiXCR, one entry per CDR3 protein. The sample records 300,000 to 350,000 distinct CDR3 sequences, about 20% being singletons. Specified time point: persistent/refractory GD, antithyroid drugs over 5 years with positive TRAb. TCR sequences were obtained from RNA taken from PBMCs. Sequencing was performed on peripheral blood mononuclear cells (PBMCs), taken when the disease was refractory, from a patient treated with antithyroid drugs. Every receptor here comes from a female donor with Graves disease.

CDR3 sequence reads: CASSRQGNGYTF. The CDR3 coding sequence is TGTGCCAGCAGCCGACAGGGAAATGGCTACACCTTC. This chain links TRBV12-3 or TRBV12-4 with TRBJ1-2; 7 bases fit TRBD1. The CDR3 totals 12 residues. V gave up 6 bases and J gave up 6 bases; unmatched junction bases: 4.

This clonotype was found many times. J is TRBJ2-5 and V is TRBV2; no firm D call. The germline V gene has CDR1 SNHLY and CDR2 FYNNEI. The V end was cut by 5 bases, the J end by 3 bases, with 7 bases between. The CDR3 runs to 12 residues. The CDR3 sequence: CASSPFKETQYF. The CDR3 DNA reads as TGTGCCAGCAGTCCGTTCAAAGAGACCCAGTACTTC.

This chain joins TRBV7-9 and TRBJ1-3; the D gene is possibly TRBD1 (6 bases). The V gene's germline CDR1 is SEHNR and CDR2 FQNEAQ (reference sequence). This CDR3 has 15 amino acids. V lost 3 bases to trimming and J lost 4 bases, with 13 bases between them. The CDR3 region is CASSFPGEDGNTIYF. The DNA of the CDR3 is TGTGCCAGCAGCTTTCCAGGGGAGGACGGAAACACCATATATTTT.